Below are 12 T cell receptor beta chains sequenced from a single sample in a study of T cells in Graves' hyperthyroidism and ophthalmopathy. Regions amplified from RNA transcripts were the TCR beta CDR3 regions. The HTBI primer set drove a first-round RT-PCR of the TCR CDR3. TCRdb processed the multiplex PCR reads anew with MiXCR; each CDR3 protein has one entry. This sample carries about 560,000 distinct CDR3 sequences, 16% of them seen once, and the ten largest clones take around a sixth. Sequenced sample: blood. The source is a woman in her late teens or twenties with Graves' hyperthyroidism.

This clonotype was seen only a few times. The gene calls are TRBV29-1 and TRBJ2-5; possibly TRBD2 for D (6 bases). The CDR3 totals 15 residues. The V gene's germline CDR1 is SQVTM and CDR2 ANQGSEA. Between the trimmed V and J ends, which lost 7 bases and 1 base, there was a span of 19 bases. Here the CDR3 DNA reads TGCAGCGCATCACGATTTCAGACTAGCCAAGAGACCCAGTACTTC. Its translation is CSASRFQTSQETQYF.

This clonotype was picked up many times. The V call is TRBV20-1, the J call TRBJ1-5, with 7 bases matching TRBD1. With V trimmed by 4 bases and J by 7 bases, 7 bases remained unmatched. From germline, CDR1 is DFQATT and CDR2 SNEGSKA (reference sequence). There are 13 residues in the CDR3. The CDR3, as DNA: TGCAGTGCTACGAGGACAGGACGACAGCCCCAGCATTTT. Amino acid sequence: CSATRTGRQPQHF.

This clonotype was seen many times. The genes are TRBV12-5 and TRBJ1-1; D not certain. The length of the CDR3 is 17 residues. The V gene's germline CDR1 is LGHNT and CDR2 FRNRAP. The V end lost 0 bases, the J end lost 0 bases, and 14 bases lay between the germline ends. CDR3 bases: TGTGCTAGTGGTTTGGTACTATCCATACACCTGAACACTGAAGCTTTCTTT. This encodes CASGLVLSIHLNTEAFF.

This clonotype was recorded at least ten times. The V gene is TRBV7-9, the J gene TRBJ2-7; the match to TRBD1 covers 7 bases. The CDR3 contains 15 residues. In germline, CDR1 is SEHNR, CDR2 FQNEAQ (reference sequence). V lost 0 bases to trimming and J lost 3 bases; unmatched junction nucleotides: 5. For the CDR3, the DNA is TGTGCCAGCAGCTTAGCAGGGACAGTTAACTACGAGCAGTACTTC. Protein sequence: CASSLAGTVNYEQYF.

This rearrangement joins TRBV6-2 or TRBV6-3 to TRBJ2-1; perhaps TRBD2 as D (6 bases). This CDR3 comprises 15 residues. Germline V gene lookup returns CDR1 MNHEY and CDR2 SVGEGT. The V end was cut by 5 bases, the J end by 5 bases, with 16 bases between. CDR3 protein: CASSLRLGANNEQFF. The CDR3 DNA follows: TGTGCCAGCAGTCTCCGACTAGGGGCCAACAATGAGCAGTTCTTC.

In this sample, this clonotype turned up a few times. The chain recombines TRBV5-5 with TRBJ2-7; 8 positions agree with TRBD1. CDR3 length equals 16 residues. The ends lost 10 bases at V and 9 bases at J; junction bases unmatched: 24. The germline CDR1 and CDR2 sequences are SGHKS and YYEKEE (reference sequence). Here the CDR3 reads CASTRGGTGFLRGQYF. The CDR3 region has the DNA TGTGCCTCAACTCGAGGCGGGACAGGATTCCTACGAGGGCAGTACTTC.

The count of this clonotype is one. This chain uses TRBV10-1 with TRBJ2-7, with 9 nucleotides matching TRBD2. CDR3 length equals 15 residues. V gave up 3 bases and J gave up 7 bases; unmatched junction bases: 10. Looked up from germline, CDR1 is WNHNN and CDR2 is SYGVQD (reference sequence). The DNA of the CDR3 is TGCGCCAGCAGTGAACCGGGACTAGCTACGAATGAGCAGTACTTC. This sequence encodes CASSEPGLATNEQYF.

This clonotype was seen more than once but under ten times. The chain couples TRBV20-1 to TRBJ2-7; D remains unclear. The CDR3 contains 12 residues. Trimming took off 5 bases at V and 4 bases at J, with 12 bases between the two ends. Germline CDR1 is DFQATT and CDR2 is SNEGSKA (reference sequence). The CDR3, as DNA: TGCAGTGCTGTAGACCTGGGGTACGAGCAGTACTTC. Translating gives CSAVDLGYEQYF.

This clonotype was counted at least ten times. This chain joins TRBV11-2 and TRBJ2-7, with D hard to call. Looked up from germline, CDR1 is SGHAT and CDR2 is FQNNGV. The V gene lost 0 bases and the J gene lost 1 base, with 13 bases spanning the gap. The CDR3 has 16 amino acids. The CDR3 is CASSLDPAPLSYEQYF. CDR3 nucleotides: TGTGCCAGCAGCTTAGACCCGGCCCCACTATCCTACGAGCAGTACTTC.

This clonotype was recorded many times. The V and J genes are TRBV3-1 and TRBJ1-2; D call uncertain. The CDR3 runs 11 residues. V gave up 2 bases and J gave up 7 bases, with 5 bases separating them. Looked up from germline, CDR1 is LGHDT and CDR2 is YNNKEL (reference sequence). CDR3 nucleotides: TGTGCCAGCAGCCAACCCGGTGGCTACACCTTC. Residues: CASSQPGGYTF.

The chain joins TRBV12-3 or TRBV12-4 to TRBJ1-3; 8 bases are shared with TRBD1. V lost 6 bases to trimming and J lost 0 bases; unmatched junction nucleotides: 4. The CDR3 sequence is 15 residues long. The CDR3 region is CASRYTGGSGNTIYF. The DNA for the CDR3 is TGTGCCAGCAGGTATACAGGGGGCTCTGGAAACACCATATATTTT.

This clonotype has more than one count but fewer than ten. The chain combines TRBV10-3 with TRBJ2-1; perhaps TRBD2 as D (6 bases). Germline values: CDR1 ENHRY, CDR2 SYGVKD. V lost 6 bases and J lost 8, with 8 bases in between. This CDR3 is built from 11 residues. CDR3 sequence reads: CAIRREDEQFF. The CDR3 nucleotides read TGTGCCATCAGGAGGGAGGATGAGCAGTTCTTC.